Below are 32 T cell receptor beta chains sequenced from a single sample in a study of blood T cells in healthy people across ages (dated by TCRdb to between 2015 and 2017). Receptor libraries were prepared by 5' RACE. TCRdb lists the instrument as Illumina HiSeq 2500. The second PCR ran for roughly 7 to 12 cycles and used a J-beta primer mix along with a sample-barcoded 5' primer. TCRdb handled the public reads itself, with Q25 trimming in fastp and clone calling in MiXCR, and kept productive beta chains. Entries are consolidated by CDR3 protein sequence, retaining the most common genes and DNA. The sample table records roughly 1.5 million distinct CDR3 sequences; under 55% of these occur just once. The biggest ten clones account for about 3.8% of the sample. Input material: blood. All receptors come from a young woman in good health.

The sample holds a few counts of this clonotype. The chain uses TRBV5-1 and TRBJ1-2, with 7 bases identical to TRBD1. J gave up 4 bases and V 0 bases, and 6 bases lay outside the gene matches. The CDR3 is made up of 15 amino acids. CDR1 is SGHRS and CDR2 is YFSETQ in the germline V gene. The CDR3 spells CASSLADRPTYGYTF. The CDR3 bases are TGCGCCAGCAGCTTGGCGGACAGGCCAACCTATGGCTACACCTTC. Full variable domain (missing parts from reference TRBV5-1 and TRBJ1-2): KAGVTQTPRYLIKTRGQQVTLSCSPISGHRSVSWYQQTPGQGLQFLFEYFSETQRNKGNFPGRFSGRQFSNSRSEMNVSTLELGDSALYLCASSLADRPTYGYTFGSGTRLTVV.

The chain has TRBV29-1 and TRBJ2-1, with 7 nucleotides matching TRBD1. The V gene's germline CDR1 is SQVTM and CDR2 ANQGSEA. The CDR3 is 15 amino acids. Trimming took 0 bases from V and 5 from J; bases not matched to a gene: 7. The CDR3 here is CSVEDTGVIHNEQFF. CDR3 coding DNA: TGCAGCGTTGAAGATACAGGGGTTATACACAATGAGCAGTTCTTC.

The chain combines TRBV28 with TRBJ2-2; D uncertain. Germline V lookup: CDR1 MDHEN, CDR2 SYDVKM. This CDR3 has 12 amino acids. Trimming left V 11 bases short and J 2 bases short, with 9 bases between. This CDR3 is CAGRGNTGELFF. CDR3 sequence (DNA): TGTGCCGGCCGCGGCAACACCGGGGAGCTGTTTTTT.

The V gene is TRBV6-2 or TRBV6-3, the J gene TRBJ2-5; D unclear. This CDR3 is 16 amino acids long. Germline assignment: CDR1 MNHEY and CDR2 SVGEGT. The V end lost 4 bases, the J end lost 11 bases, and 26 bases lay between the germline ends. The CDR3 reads CASSSVRPQFNNEQYF. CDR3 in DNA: TGTGCCAGCAGTTCCGTCCGGCCACAATTTAACAATGAGCAGTACTTC.

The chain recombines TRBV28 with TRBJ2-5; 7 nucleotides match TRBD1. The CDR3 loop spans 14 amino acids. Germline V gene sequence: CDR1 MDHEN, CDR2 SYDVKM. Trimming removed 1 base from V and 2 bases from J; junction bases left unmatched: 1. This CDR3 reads CASSLSGQQETQYF. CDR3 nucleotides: TGTGCCAGCAGTTTATCGGGACAGCAAGAGACCCAGTACTTC.

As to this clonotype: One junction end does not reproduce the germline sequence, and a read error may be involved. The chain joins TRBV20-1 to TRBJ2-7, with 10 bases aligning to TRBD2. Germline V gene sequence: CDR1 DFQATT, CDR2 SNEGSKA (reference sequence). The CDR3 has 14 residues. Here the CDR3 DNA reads TGCAGTGTTAGAGCTAGCGGGGGTGTTAATGAGCAGTACTTC. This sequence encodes CSVRASGGVNEQYF.

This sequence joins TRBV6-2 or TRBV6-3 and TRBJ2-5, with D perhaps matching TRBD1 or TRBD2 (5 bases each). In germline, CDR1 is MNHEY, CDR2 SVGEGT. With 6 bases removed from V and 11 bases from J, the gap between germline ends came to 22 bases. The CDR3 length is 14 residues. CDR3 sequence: CASRGAGTYNEQYF. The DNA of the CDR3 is TGTGCCAGCAGGGGAGCAGGGACCTACAATGAGCAGTACTTC.

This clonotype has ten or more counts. Here the CDR3 DNA reads TGCGCCAGCAGCCAAGAAATGGGGACCCTCACAGATACGCAGTATTTT. Translation gives CASSQEMGTLTDTQYF. V gene TRBV4-3 combines with J gene TRBJ2-3; the D call may be TRBD1 or TRBD2 (5 bases each). The CDR3 spans 16 residues. Looked up from germline, CDR1 is LGHNA and CDR2 is YSLEER. V was pared by 0 bases and J by 2 bases, with 12 bases between.

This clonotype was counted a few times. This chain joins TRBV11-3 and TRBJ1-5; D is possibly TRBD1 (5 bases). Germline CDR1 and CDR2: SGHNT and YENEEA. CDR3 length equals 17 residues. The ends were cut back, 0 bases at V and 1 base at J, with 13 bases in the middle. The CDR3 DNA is TGTGCCAGCAGCTTAGACTACTGGCAGGGCAGCAATCAGCCCCAGCATTTT. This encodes CASSLDYWQGSNQPQHF.

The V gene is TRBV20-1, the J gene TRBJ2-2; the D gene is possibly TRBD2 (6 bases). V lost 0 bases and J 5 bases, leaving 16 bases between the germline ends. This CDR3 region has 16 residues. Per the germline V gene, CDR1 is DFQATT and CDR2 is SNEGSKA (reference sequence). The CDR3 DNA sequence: TGCAGTGCTAGAGACCCTGGAGGGCCGGGAACCGGGGAGCTGTTTTTT. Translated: CSARDPGGPGTGELFF.

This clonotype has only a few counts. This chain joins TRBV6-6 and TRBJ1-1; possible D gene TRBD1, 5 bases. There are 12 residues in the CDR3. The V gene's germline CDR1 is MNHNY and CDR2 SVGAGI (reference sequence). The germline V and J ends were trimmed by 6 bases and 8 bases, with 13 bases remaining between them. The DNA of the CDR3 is TGTGCCAGCAGGCGGGACGGCATGGAAGCTTTCTTT. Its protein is CASRRDGMEAFF.

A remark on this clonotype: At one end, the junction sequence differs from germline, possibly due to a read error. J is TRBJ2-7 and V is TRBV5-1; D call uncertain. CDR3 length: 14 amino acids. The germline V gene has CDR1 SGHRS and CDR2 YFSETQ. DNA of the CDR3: TGCGCCAGTAGCTTGGTTGCGCAGAACTACGAGCAGTACTTC. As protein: CASSLVAQNYEQYF.

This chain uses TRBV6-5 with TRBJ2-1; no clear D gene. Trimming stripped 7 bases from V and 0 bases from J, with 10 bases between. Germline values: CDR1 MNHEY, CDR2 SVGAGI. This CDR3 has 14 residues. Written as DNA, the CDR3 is TGTGCCAGCACGATCGGAGCCTCCTACAATGAGCAGTTCTTC. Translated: CASTIGASYNEQFF.

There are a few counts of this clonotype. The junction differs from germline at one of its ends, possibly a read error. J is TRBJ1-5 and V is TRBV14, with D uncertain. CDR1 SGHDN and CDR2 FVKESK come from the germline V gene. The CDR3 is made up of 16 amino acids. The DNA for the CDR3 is TGTGCCAGCAGCCAAGATTTCACCGGACCCAATAAGCCCCAGCATTTT. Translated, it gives CASSQDFTGPNKPQHF.

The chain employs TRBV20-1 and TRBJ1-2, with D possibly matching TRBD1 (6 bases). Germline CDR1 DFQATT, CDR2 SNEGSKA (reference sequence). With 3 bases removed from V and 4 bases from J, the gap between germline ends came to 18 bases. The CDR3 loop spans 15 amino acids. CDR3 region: CSARTGGPLTYGYTF. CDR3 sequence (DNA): TGCAGTGCTAGGACGGGGGGCCCCCTTACCTATGGCTACACCTTC.

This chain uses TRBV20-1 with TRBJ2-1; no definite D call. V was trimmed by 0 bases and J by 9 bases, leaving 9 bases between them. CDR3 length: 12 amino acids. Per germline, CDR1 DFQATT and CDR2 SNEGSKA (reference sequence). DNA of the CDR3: TGCAGTGCTAGAGACGTAACTCCTGAGCAGTTCTTC. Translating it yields CSARDVTPEQFF.

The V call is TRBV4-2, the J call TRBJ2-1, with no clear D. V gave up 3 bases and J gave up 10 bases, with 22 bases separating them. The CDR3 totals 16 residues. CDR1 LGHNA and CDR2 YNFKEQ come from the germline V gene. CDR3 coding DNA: TGTGCCAGCAGCCAGGCTGCGCATCTACCCTCCTACGAGCAGTTCTTC. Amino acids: CASSQAAHLPSYEQFF.

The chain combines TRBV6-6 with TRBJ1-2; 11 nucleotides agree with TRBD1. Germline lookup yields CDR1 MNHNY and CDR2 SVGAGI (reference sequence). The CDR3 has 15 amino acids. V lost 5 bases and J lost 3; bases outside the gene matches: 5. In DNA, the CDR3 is TGTGCCAGCAGTGTCCGGGACAGGGGGGACTATGGCTACACCTTC. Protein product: CASSVRDRGDYGYTF.

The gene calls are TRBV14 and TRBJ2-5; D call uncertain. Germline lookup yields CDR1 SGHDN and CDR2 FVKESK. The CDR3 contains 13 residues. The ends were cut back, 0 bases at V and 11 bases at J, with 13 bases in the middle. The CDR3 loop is CASSQDPGRTQYF. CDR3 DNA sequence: TGTGCCAGCAGCCAAGACCCTGGAAGGACGCAGTACTTC. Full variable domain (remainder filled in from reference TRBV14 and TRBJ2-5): EAGVTQFPSHSVIEKGQTVTLRCDPISGHDNLYWYRRVMGKEIKFLLHFVKESKQDESGMPNNRFLAERTGGTYSTLKVQPAELEDSGVYFCASSQDPGRTQYFGPGTRLLVL.

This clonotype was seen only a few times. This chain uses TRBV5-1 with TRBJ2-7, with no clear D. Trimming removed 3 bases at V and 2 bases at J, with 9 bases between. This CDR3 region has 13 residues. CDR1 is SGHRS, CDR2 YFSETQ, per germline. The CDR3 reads CASSWMPAYEQYF. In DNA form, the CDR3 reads TGCGCCAGCAGCTGGATGCCAGCCTACGAGCAGTACTTC.

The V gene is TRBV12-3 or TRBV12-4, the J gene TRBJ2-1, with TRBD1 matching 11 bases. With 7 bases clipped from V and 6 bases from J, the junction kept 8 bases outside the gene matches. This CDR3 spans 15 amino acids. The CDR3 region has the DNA TGTGCCAGCAACCCTACCGGGACAGGGGGCAATGAGCAGTTCTTC. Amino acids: CASNPTGTGGNEQFF.

The CDR3 nucleotides read TGCAGTGCCCGAAAACCGACTAGCACAGATACGCAGTATTTT. This gives the protein CSARKPTSTDTQYF. The V gene is TRBV20-1, the J gene TRBJ2-3, with no clear D. The CDR3 contains 14 residues. V was trimmed by 6 bases and J by 0 bases, leaving 13 bases between them. Germline V gene sequence: CDR1 DFQATT, CDR2 SNEGSKA (reference sequence).

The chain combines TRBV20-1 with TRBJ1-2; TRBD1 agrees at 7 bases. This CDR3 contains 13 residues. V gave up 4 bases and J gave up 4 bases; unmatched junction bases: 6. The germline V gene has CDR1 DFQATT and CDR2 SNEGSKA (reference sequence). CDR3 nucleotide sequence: TGCAGTGCTACCACAGGGGCTGGCTATGGCTACACCTTC. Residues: CSATTGAGYGYTF.

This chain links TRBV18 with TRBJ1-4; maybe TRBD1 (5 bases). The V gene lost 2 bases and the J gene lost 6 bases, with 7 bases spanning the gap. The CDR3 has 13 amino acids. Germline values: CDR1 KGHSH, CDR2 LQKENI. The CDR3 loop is CASSPDSDEKLFF. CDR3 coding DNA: TGTGCCAGCTCACCAGACAGCGATGAAAAACTGTTTTTT.

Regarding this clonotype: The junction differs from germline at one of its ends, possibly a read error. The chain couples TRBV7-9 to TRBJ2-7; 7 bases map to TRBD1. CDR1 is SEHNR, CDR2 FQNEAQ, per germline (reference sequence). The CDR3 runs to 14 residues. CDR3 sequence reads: CASSQTGQFYEQCF. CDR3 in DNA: TGTGCCAGCAGTCAAACGGGACAGTTCTACGAGCAGTGCTTC.

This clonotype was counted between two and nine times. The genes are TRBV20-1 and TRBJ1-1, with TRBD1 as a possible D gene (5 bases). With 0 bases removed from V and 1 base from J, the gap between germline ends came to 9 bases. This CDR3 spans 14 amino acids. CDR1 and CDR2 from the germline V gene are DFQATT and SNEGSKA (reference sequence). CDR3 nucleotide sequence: TGCAGTGCTAGAGATATCGGGGGGAACACTGAAGCTTTCTTT. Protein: CSARDIGGNTEAFF.

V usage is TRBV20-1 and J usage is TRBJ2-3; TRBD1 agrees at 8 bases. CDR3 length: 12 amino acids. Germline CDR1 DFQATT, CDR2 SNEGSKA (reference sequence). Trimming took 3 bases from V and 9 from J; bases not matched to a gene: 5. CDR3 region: CSARDRAGTQYF. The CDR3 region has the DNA TGCAGTGCTAGGGACAGGGCGGGGACGCAGTATTTT.

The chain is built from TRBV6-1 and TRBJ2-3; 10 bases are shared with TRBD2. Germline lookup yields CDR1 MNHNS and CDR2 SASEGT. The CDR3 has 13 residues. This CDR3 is CARGTSDTDTQYF. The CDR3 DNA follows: TGTGCAAGGGGGACTAGCGACACAGATACGCAGTATTTT.

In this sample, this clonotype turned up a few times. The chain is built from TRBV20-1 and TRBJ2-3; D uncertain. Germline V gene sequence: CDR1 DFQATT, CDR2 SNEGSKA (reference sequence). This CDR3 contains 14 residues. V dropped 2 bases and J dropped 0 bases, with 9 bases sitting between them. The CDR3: CSARMITSTDTQYF. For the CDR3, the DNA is TGCAGTGCTAGAATGATTACTAGCACAGATACGCAGTATTTT.

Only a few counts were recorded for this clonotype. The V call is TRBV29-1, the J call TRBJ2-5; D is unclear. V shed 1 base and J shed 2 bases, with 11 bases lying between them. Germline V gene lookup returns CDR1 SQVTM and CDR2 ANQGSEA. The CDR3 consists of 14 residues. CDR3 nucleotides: TGCAGCGTTGAAGTCCTTTTAAAGCAAGAGACCCAGTACTTC. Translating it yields CSVEVLLKQETQYF.

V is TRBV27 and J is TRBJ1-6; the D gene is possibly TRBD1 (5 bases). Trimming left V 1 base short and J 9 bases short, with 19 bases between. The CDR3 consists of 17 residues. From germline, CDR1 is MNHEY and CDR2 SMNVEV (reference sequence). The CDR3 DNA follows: TGTGCCAGCAGTTTATGGCCGGGACGGAGTACTAGTTCACCCCTCCACTTT. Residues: CASSLWPGRSTSSPLHF.

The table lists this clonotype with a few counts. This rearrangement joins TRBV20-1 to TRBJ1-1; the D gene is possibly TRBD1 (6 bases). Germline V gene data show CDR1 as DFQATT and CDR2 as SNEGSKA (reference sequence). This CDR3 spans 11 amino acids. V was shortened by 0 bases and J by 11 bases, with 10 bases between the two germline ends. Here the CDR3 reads CSARDDRRAFF. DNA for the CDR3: TGCAGTGCTAGAGACGACAGGAGGGCTTTCTTT.